This T cell receptor beta chain was sequenced for a study of regulatory T cells in long-lasting Graves disease. At the level of the study: Graves' patients, diagnosed recently, had received antithyroid drugs under 3 months.

Indicated time point: newly diagnosed GD, antithyroid drugs for less than 3 months. PBMC-extracted RNA yielded the TCR library. Building the TCR beta libraries relied on iRepertoire HTBI primers, and CDR3 regions underwent Arm-PCR. As processed by the authors: Overall, samples carried around 68 TRBV and 14 TRBJ segments. One entry per CDR3 protein results from TCRdb running MiXCR on the multiplex PCR reads. The V and J calls reflect TCRdb's pipeline rather than the authors' work. The sample includes roughly 440,000 distinct CDR3 sequences, around 15% of them seen just once. These data also featured in a second study, about T cells in Graves' hyperthyroidism and ophthalmopathy.

The clonotype comes from a woman between 18 and 29 years old with Graves disease. This specimen was peripheral blood mononuclear cells (PBMCs), taken at new diagnosis, from a patient treated with antithyroid drugs.

This CDR3 reads CASSLLGHSSTDTQYF. CDR3 nucleotides: TGTGCCAGCAGCTTACTGGGCCATTCTAGCACAGATACGCAGTATTTT. This chain joins TRBV7-9 and TRBJ2-3; D not resolved. This CDR3 has 16 residues. Germline values: CDR1 SEHNR, CDR2 FQNEAQ (reference sequence). V lost 2 bases to trimming and J lost 0 bases, with 12 bases between them.